This T cell receptor beta chain was obtained from a study of CD8 T cells in ankylosing spondylitis. V lost 0 bases, J lost 0 bases, and 3 bases lay in between. This CDR3 has 13 residues. Germline-derived CDR1 and CDR2 are DFQATT and SNEGSKA (reference sequence). One entry per CDR3 protein, called by TCRdb with MiXCR from the 5' RACE reads. The data contain 250,000 or so distinct CDR3 sequences, under 30% of them singletons. This clonotype has ten or more counts. The sample consisted of blood, either unsorted or a sorted T cell fraction (not recorded which). V is TRBV20-1 and J is TRBJ1-5, with D unresolved. The TCR sequence derives from a male donor with ankylosing spondylitis or in good health (not recorded which). The CDR3, as DNA: TGCAGTGCTAGAGAGGATAGCAATCAGCCCCAGCATTTT. Amino acid sequence: CSAREDSNQPQHF.